This T cell receptor (beta chain) was sequenced during a study of T cell repertoires in cytomegalovirus infection. Study-wide background: Public TCR beta signatures provided an indication of both CMV infection and a matching HLA type.

On this clonotype itself: Its antigen is unidentified.

Using its own MiXCR run on the reads, TCRdb lists one record per CDR3 protein. The table includes 550,000 to 700,000 distinct CDR3 sequences, just under 40% detected once. CDR1 and CDR2 (germline): SGHTA, FQGNSA. CDR3 size: 18 residues. The ends were cut back, 5 bases at V and 3 bases at J, with 24 bases in the middle. This receptor was taken from a human donor in good health (CMV status not recorded). Some clones in this sample may be carry-over from other donors' samples. This chain connects TRBV7-2 to TRBJ2-3, with D perhaps being TRBD1 or TRBD2 (5 bases each). The material sequenced was cultured PBMCs, taken from culture after CMV antigen stimulation. The CDR3 reads CASSLGTDPYYGTDTQYF. CDR3 nucleotide sequence: TGTGCCAGCAGCCTCGGGACGGATCCTTACTATGGGACAGATACGCAGTATTTT.